This T cell receptor beta chain was sequenced in a study of cytomegalovirus exposure and HLA in healthy donors (dated by TCRdb to about 2017). In the study overall: According to an earlier analysis of around 600 of the donors, roughly 180 million T cells yielded 117 million unique TCR beta sequences and around 300 Gb of sequence data. An early release covering around 630 HLA-typed donors comprised about 320 gigabases of sequencing data and some 79 million unique TCR sequences. The genetic ancestry cluster associated with self-reported Caucasian donors included around four fifths of the 398 genotyped donors. The study aimed to test whether cataloging public T cell receptors could reveal signatures of past pathogen exposure. Using immunosequencing, the study profiled T cell repertoires from about 610 subjects and related those repertoires to cytomegalovirus serostatus. A separate validation cohort of 100 to 150 different subjects was used in addition to the roughly 620-subject first cohort. The study combined high-throughput TCR immunosequencing, statistical association of individual TCRs with disease status, and machine learning to predict cytomegalovirus infection status. A later analysis re-examined previously published TCR beta repertoires from 500 to 700 donors and added high-resolution HLA genotyping to investigate patterns of TCR occurrence. The later analysis used no new phenotypic data to find candidate immune exposures, relying instead on TCR beta sequences and their occurrence across donors. In an earlier analysis of more than 550 of the donors, high-throughput TCR beta sequencing was used to judge whether each TCR beta V gene segment behaved as functional or pseudogenic. Donor age, sex, ethnicity and CMV serostatus were compiled alongside the repertoire data. Genome-wide SNP genotypes for about 55% of the roughly 670 donors were used in a later genetic analysis, which treated that subset as a discovery cohort. Every repertoire in the discovery cohort had been generated on one and the same sequencing platform. Class I and class II HLA loci were covered by the typing at four-digit resolution. The number of typed donors differed by locus: about 620-640 for A, B, C, DRB1 and DQB1; roughly 510 for DQA1; some 590 for DPA1; and roughly 470 for DPB1. A handful of DR-DQ haplotypes were handled as single units for association and clustering because linkage in the cohort was strong. Among 350 to 400 genotyped donors of the cohort, an average of around 240,000 unique TCR beta nucleotide sequences were sequenced per donor, approximately 20% of them non-productive.

The cohort consisted of 600 to 700 healthy bone marrow donors. Cohort members were all nominally healthy when sampled, although unrecorded immune exposures were likely present. The donor tested CMV seronegative, placing the donor among the roughly 340 seronegative members of the cohort. Every donor gave a peripheral blood sample, and the peripheral blood mononuclear cells from that sample were used for TCR beta sequencing. Genomic DNA was extracted from the blood cell samples with the Qiagen DNeasy Blood Extraction Kit. Reading from cysteine to phenylalanine, the CDR3 counts 12 amino acids. Only the CDR3 portion is preserved as DNA: 36 bases, with reading frame beginning at the first base. The germline V gene (reference sequence) specifies MNHNY as CDR1 and SVGAGI as CDR2. V loses 5 bases at its end and J loses 7 bases; junction bases beyond the gene matches: 4. On this clone: Its recognized antigen is unknown. No per-base quality is available; no much larger clone lies one base away.

General findings and caveats noted by the study authors: In a later analysis, HLA-associated TCR beta chains were found to be more clonally expanded and to have lower generation probabilities than equally common non-associated chains. In a later analysis, several top co-occurrence clusters were reported to appear linked to parvovirus B19, influenza, CMV and Epstein-Barr virus. A cluster of highly shared sequence variants was judged likely to represent a technical artifact of the sequencing pipeline. CMV serostatus was the only immune exposure information available for the cohort. Some IMGT-functional V segments, including TRBV6-2 and TRBV6-3, could not be told apart with the 87-base-pair reads, so those segments were excluded. Correlated functional status among segregating V segments might be attributable to linkage disequilibrium, but an unknown experimental factor could not be ruled out. In a later analysis, around 15,000 TCR beta sequences were associated with specific HLA alleles at a false discovery rate of 0.05. Sequencing depth was assumed to be roughly uniform across donors in the presence/absence analyses, though that assumption may not hold. A later genetic analysis associated a missense DCLRE1C variant with V-gene and J-gene trimming of TCR beta chains, and an independent cohort replicated the association. Seventeen rarely observed V segments, including chromosome 9 orphons, were excluded from the earlier analysis of some 590 of the donors because counts were too low. According to a later genetic analysis, donors in an Asian-associated ancestry cluster had fewer N-insertions in productive TCRs than the approximately 690-donor mean. This cohort had only TCR beta chains sequenced, and the lack of alpha or paired-chain data limited which features could be detected. When HLA alleles, especially DR and DQ, strongly co-occurred, attributing TCR associations to individual alleles was difficult. Across donors, most TCR sequences were observed very rarely, whereas some public TCRs were present in many individuals. According to the authors, the approach could potentially be generalized to other disease states and immunological phenotypes. A later analysis found that TCR association rates varied across HLA loci, with DRB1 alleles showing the most associated TCRs and HLA-C alleles the fewest. The classifier was reported to diagnose cytomegalovirus status with high specificity and sensitivity in both the original cohort and the validation cohort. In an earlier analysis of some 550 of the donors, most TCR beta V segments were observed in productive rearrangements about 90% or about 30% of the time, broadly matching IMGT annotations. A few of the identified cytomegalovirus-associated TCR beta chains were confirmed in vitro to be specific for cytomegalovirus antigens. In the study, 150 to 200 TCR beta chains were listed as associated with cytomegalovirus. A further reported finding was that TCR beta sequences accurately predicted the HLA-A and HLA-B alleles for most subjects in the first cohort. A later analysis found that most CMV-associated TCR beta chains appeared HLA-restricted, with HLA associations seemingly driven largely by CMV exposure. Because some donors lacked HLA typing at each locus, the association tests relied only on the typed subset.

Preparation of the library involved the immunoSEQ multiplex PCR assay. For the multiplex PCR, a mixture combining 60 forward primers for TCR Vbeta segments and 13 reverse primers for TCR Jbeta segments was used. The CDR3 region of rearranged TCR beta genes was amplified from genomic DNA with a multiplex PCR assay. The Illumina HiSeq System was used to sequence the amplified TCR beta libraries as 87-base-pair reads. Under the source paper's analysis protocol: In a later analysis, 70 million to 95 million unique TCR beta chains were counted across the roughly 610 repertoires, and around 11 million of these chains were shared by at least two donors. Raw reads were error-corrected and collapsed into unique sequences by a nearest-neighbor algorithm in which closely related sequences were merged to remove PCR and sequencing errors. V, D and J gene segments were assigned by aligning CDR3 sequences to IMGT reference sequences. For a sequence to be retained, at least a six-nucleotide match to both a V gene segment and a J gene segment was required. Rearrangements were classified as productive when the CDR3 lacked stop codons and remained in frame with V and J, and all other rearrangements were classified as non-productive. Following IMGT convention, CDR3 was defined as the stretch from the second conserved V-encoded cysteine to the conserved J-encoded phenylalanine. The earlier analysis of 587 of the donors excluded sequences that lacked an unambiguous match to a single V gene segment. In an earlier analysis of 500 to 750 of the donors, V segments were called functional above 56.7% productive rearrangements and were called segregating when the between-donor standard deviation exceeded 5%. To diagnose cytomegalovirus status from the catalog of TCR beta chain sequences, a statistical classification framework was built. In a later analysis, V and J genes were assigned by comparing TCR nucleotide sequences against IMGT/GENE-DB human TR gene sequences. Using the TCRdist pipeline, a later analysis assigned CDR3 sequences along with most-parsimonious VDJ recombination scenarios. In a later analysis, every TCR beta chain was defined by the combination of its CDR3 amino acid sequence and its V-gene family, and reads without a unique V-gene family were dropped. As a way to deal with suspected cross-contamination and a sequencing artifact, a later analysis dropped more than 500 nucleotide sequences that were highly shared and had low generation probability. For each public chain, a later analysis derived a clonal expansion index from normalized ranks of inferred template counts within each repertoire. In a later analysis, generation probabilities were computed with a VDJ recombination model fitted to out-of-frame rearrangements, and the resulting probabilities were checked against IGoR. Hypergeometric tests were used in a later analysis to score TCR-TCR, TCR-HLA and TCR-CMV co-occurrence, with a repertoire-size bias correction applied to the TCR pairs. False discovery rates were estimated in a later analysis by permuting HLA or CMV assignments 20 times. In a later analysis, co-occurring TCRs were grouped using DBSCAN, and TCRdist sequence similarity was added for clustering within HLA-allele-positive subsets. Co-occurrence clustering excluded repertoires with fewer than 30,000 or more than 120,000 public chains, plus five with anomalous nucleotide sharing. Drawn from immuneACCESS, this table holds only the in-frame rearrangements with V and J called that TCRdb kept. Clones are partly lost; checked studies trace under half to an unresolved V gene and leave the rest unexplained. V and J calls and clone size are copied from that table; D and trimming were computed from the DNA. This sample has 150,000 to 200,000 clones in its table, and 68% of those were observed once. The top ten hold approximately 1.5% of the sample.

The sample comprised PBMCs. The chain joins TRBV6-6 to TRBJ1-2; 7 nucleotides in the junction match TRBD1. The sequence derives from a man aged 50 to 59 in good health and CMV-seronegative. This receptor has the CDR3 CASSAGGGGYTF. The DNA reads as follows: TGTGCCAGCAGTGCAGGGGGTGGTGGCTACACCTTC.